This TCR beta chain is from a study of shared clonotypes between healthy human individuals. Study information: Each donor's CD8 memory used one plate, CD8 naive two, each CD4 subset three. Broader study findings: Among four donors, roughly 5% of naive CD4 clonotypes were found in common.

The germline V gene has CDR1 SGHRS and CDR2 YFSETQ. V lost 3 bases to trimming and J lost 7 bases; unmatched junction nucleotides: 11. The CDR3 runs to 15 residues. It was at deep level that the assay was run. The assay was immunoSEQ multiplex PCR, and TCRdb's table has in-frame clones only and misses some. This table holds fewer than 3 million clones, about nine tenths found once. A word on this clone: What it recognizes is unknown.

Sequenced: naive CD4+ T cells from PBMCs. Subset specified: CD45RA+ positively selected. This sequence joins TRBV5-1 and TRBJ2-5; the match to TRBD2 covers 8 bases. The receptor was isolated from a man between 18 and 35 years old in good health. Some clones in this sample may be carry-over from other donors' samples. The CDR3 sequence is CASSSTDSSGGTQYF. CDR3 nucleotides: TGCGCCAGCAGCTCGACCGACAGCAGCGGGGGGACCCAGTACTTC.